These 24 T cell receptor beta chains came from one sample sequenced in a study of human T cells and chemical hapten exposure. MiXCR, run by TCRdb on the RACE reads, gives a single entry per CDR3 protein. This table holds roughly 94,000 distinct CDR3 sequences, 9.3% found once. Specified time point: patch test 2, 6 weeks after DPC sensitization. Noted treatment: therapeutic diphenylcyclopropenone sensitization with weekly scalp DPC. Sequenced material: whole blood, taken in connection with sensitization to the hapten diphenylcyclopropenone (DPC). The receptors were sampled from a woman aged 40 to 55 with alopecia areata. Some clones in this sample may be carry-over from other donors' samples.

This clonotype was counted many times. J is TRBJ2-5 and V is TRBV7-2; D is perhaps TRBD1 or TRBD2 (5 bases each). This CDR3 has 14 residues. V shed 2 bases and J shed 4 bases, with 11 bases lying between them. CDR1 and CDR2 (germline): SGHTA, FQGNSA. CDR3 protein: CASSLRGDGETQYF. In DNA form, the CDR3 reads TGTGCCAGCAGCTTAAGGGGAGATGGAGAGACCCAGTACTTC.

This clonotype was counted at least ten times. This chain connects TRBV11-2 to TRBJ2-1; weak D call: TRBD1 (6 bases). The germline CDR1 and CDR2 sequences are SGHAT and FQNNGV. V lost 5 bases, J lost 4 bases, and 12 bases lay in between. This CDR3 is built from 14 residues. The DNA of the CDR3 is TGTGCCAGCAGCCCGTGGACAGAGTACAATGAGCAGTTCTTC. Translating it yields CASSPWTEYNEQFF.

This chain connects TRBV28 to TRBJ1-1; no firm D call. The CDR3 extends over 14 amino acids. Germline V gene sequence: CDR1 MDHEN, CDR2 SYDVKM. V gave up 5 bases and J gave up 1 base, with 11 bases separating them. DNA of the CDR3: TGTGCCAGCAGTAACTGGGAGGGGAACACTGAAGCTTTCTTT. Protein sequence: CASSNWEGNTEAFF. Filled out from reference TRBV28 and TRBJ1-1, the complete variable domain reads DVKVTQSSRYLVKRTGEKVFLECVQDMDHENMFWYRQDPGLGLRLIYFSYDVKMKEKGDIPEGYSVSREKKERFSLILESASTNQTSMYLCASSNWEGNTEAFFGQGTRLTVV.

The CDR3 bases are TGCAGTGCTAGGCTCTCGTCGGATCAGCCCCAGCATTTT. Encoded protein: CSARLSSDQPQHF. The genes are TRBV20-1 and TRBJ1-5; D is uncertain. CDR3 size: 13 residues. Germline V CDR1 and CDR2: DFQATT, SNEGSKA (reference sequence). V lost 3 bases, J lost 5 bases, and 11 bases lay in between.

This clonotype occurred many times. The chain uses TRBV7-9 and TRBJ1-2, with D possibly matching TRBD1 (6 bases). Germline V gene data show CDR1 as SEHNR and CDR2 as FQNEAQ (reference sequence). Trimming removed 4 bases from V and 0 bases from J, with 18 bases in between. The CDR3 is 17 residues long. The DNA for the CDR3 is TGTGCCAGCAGCTCCCTACTGGGGGACAAGGCTAACTATGGCTACACCTTC. Residues: CASSSLLGDKANYGYTF.

This clonotype was seen more than once but under ten times. The chain links TRBV5-1 to TRBJ2-7, with TRBD1 identical over 8 bases. CDR1 and CDR2 (germline): SGHRS, YFSETQ. The CDR3 has 13 residues. With 4 bases clipped from V and 6 bases from J, the junction kept 6 bases outside the gene matches. CDR3 loop: CASSPQDRAEQYF. The CDR3 nucleotides are TGCGCCAGCAGCCCCCAGGACAGGGCCGAGCAGTACTTC.

This clonotype was observed at least ten times. The chain carries TRBV29-1 and TRBJ1-2; TRBD1 matches at 9 bases. The CDR3 is made up of 12 amino acids. V shed 4 bases and J 5 bases; nucleotides not matched to a gene: 2. Germline loops: CDR1 SQVTM, CDR2 ANQGSEA. The DNA of the CDR3 is TGCAGCGTTGCGGGACAGGGATATGGCTACACCTTC. It translates to CSVAGQGYGYTF.

This clonotype was seen repeatedly, ten times or more. The V gene is TRBV7-2, the J gene TRBJ2-2; possibly TRBD1 for D (5 bases). This CDR3 region has 16 residues. Germline V gene sequence: CDR1 SGHTA, CDR2 FQGNSA. V dropped 0 bases and J dropped 1 base, with 9 bases sitting between them. In nucleotides, the CDR3 is TGTGCCAGCAGCTTAGCGTTGACAGTGAACACCGGGGAGCTGTTTTTT. Translated, it gives CASSLALTVNTGELFF.

V usage is TRBV5-6 and J usage is TRBJ2-2; D possibly uses TRBD1 or TRBD2 (6 bases each). The CDR3 has 16 amino acids. V was cut by 3 bases and J by 1 base, with 13 bases left in between. Per germline, CDR1 SGHDT and CDR2 YYEEEE. CDR3 in amino acids: CASSSGGAGNTGELFF. CDR3 DNA: TGTGCCAGCAGCTCCGGGGGCGCGGGGAACACCGGGGAGCTGTTTTTT.

There are many counts of this clonotype. The V call is TRBV7-8, the J call TRBJ2-1; the D is unclear. The V gene's germline CDR1 is SGHVS and CDR2 FQNEAQ. With 2 bases removed from V and 10 bases from J, the gap between germline ends came to 12 bases. CDR3 size: 13 residues. The CDR3 region is CASSLSSVREQFF. Written as DNA, the CDR3 is TGTGCCAGCAGCTTATCCTCGGTCAGGGAGCAGTTCTTC. Using reference TRBV7-8 and TRBJ2-1 for the parts outside the CDR3, the full variable domain is GAGVSQSPRYKVAKRGQDVALRCDPISGHVSLFWYQQALGQGPEFLTYFQNEAQLDKSGLPSDRFFAERPEGSVSTLKIQRTQQEDSAVYLCASSLSSVREQFFGPGTRLTVL.

The table lists this clonotype with many counts. Here the CDR3 DNA reads TGCAGTGCTAGGAGGGGCAATGAGCAGTTCTTC. Its translation is CSARRGNEQFF. The V gene is TRBV20-1, the J gene TRBJ2-1; D may match TRBD1 or TRBD2 (5 bases each). Germline-derived CDR1 and CDR2 are DFQATT and SNEGSKA (reference sequence). The length of the CDR3 is 11 residues. Trimming pared 3 bases from V and 6 bases from J, leaving 6 bases between.

This clonotype was seen a handful of times. The V and J genes are TRBV6-2 or TRBV6-3 and TRBJ1-1; 7 bases map to TRBD1. Per the germline V gene, CDR1 is MNHEY and CDR2 is SVGEGT. Trimming at V came to 1 base and at J to 6 bases, leaving 8 bases not matched to a gene. The CDR3 totals 15 residues. CDR3 region: CASSYYGTAASEAFF. The CDR3 coding sequence is TGTGCCAGCAGTTACTACGGGACAGCGGCCTCTGAAGCTTTCTTT.

The V call is TRBV30, the J call TRBJ2-7, with no clear D. Trimming removed 2 bases from V and 6 bases from J, with 8 bases in between. This CDR3 region has 11 residues. Germline V lookup: CDR1 GTSNPN, CDR2 SVGIG (reference sequence). The CDR3 protein is CAWSRSVEQYF. CDR3 in DNA: TGTGCCTGGAGTCGGAGTGTCGAGCAGTACTTC.

This chain connects TRBV4-3 to TRBJ2-3; 11 positions match TRBD2. Trimming took 0 bases from V and 1 from J; bases not matched to a gene: 3. CDR1 is LGHNA, CDR2 YSLEER, per germline. There are 17 residues in the CDR3. The CDR3 loop is CASSQEGTSGGTDTQYF. The DNA of the CDR3 is TGCGCCAGCAGCCAAGAGGGGACTAGCGGAGGCACAGATACGCAGTATTTT.

This clonotype was counted many times. The chain carries TRBV7-9 and TRBJ2-7, with a weak D call TRBD1 (6 bases). The CDR3 sequence is 14 residues long. The germline V gene has CDR1 SEHNR and CDR2 FQNEAQ (reference sequence). V lost 4 bases, J lost 5 bases, and 15 bases lay in between. Here the CDR3 reads CASSSPTGPNEQYF. The CDR3 nucleotides are TGTGCCAGCAGCTCCCCCACAGGGCCCAACGAGCAGTACTTC.

This clonotype was seen only a few times. The genes are TRBV4-2 and TRBJ2-7; tentative D call: TRBD2 (6 bases). The CDR3 is 15 amino acids. CDR1 and CDR2 from the germline V gene are LGHNA and YNFKEQ. Trimming took 1 base from V and 0 from J, leaving 10 bases between them. CDR3 sequence: CASSQATGASYEQYF. For the CDR3, the DNA is TGTGCCAGCAGCCAAGCCACGGGAGCCTCCTACGAGCAGTACTTC.

This clonotype has only a few counts. The gene calls are TRBV3-1 and TRBJ2-7; D ambiguous. Trimming left V 2 bases short and J 3 bases short, with 14 bases between. There are 15 residues in the CDR3. Germline V gene lookup returns CDR1 LGHDT and CDR2 YNNKEL (reference sequence). For the CDR3, the DNA is TGTGCCAGCAGCCAACTCGTCGAAGTAGGCTACGAGCAGTACTTC. Its protein is CASSQLVEVGYEQYF.

This clonotype was seen more than once but under ten times. V is TRBV29-1 and J is TRBJ2-5; D not certain. Germline V CDR1 and CDR2: SQVTM, ANQGSEA. CDR3 length: 13 amino acids. The V and J ends lost 4 bases and 2 bases respectively, with 11 bases between them. CDR3 sequence (DNA): TGCAGCGTTGTTTCAGAATTTCAAGAGACCCAGTACTTC. Translated: CSVVSEFQETQYF.

Ten or more counts support this clonotype. The V gene is TRBV18, the J gene TRBJ1-5; D is perhaps TRBD1 (5 bases). This CDR3 spans 15 amino acids. Trimming removed 3 bases at V and 2 bases at J, with 11 bases between. Germline assignment: CDR1 KGHSH and CDR2 LQKENI. Written as DNA, the CDR3 is TGTGCCAGCTCACCGGCGAGGGGTGGCAATCAGCCCCAGCATTTT. This gives the protein CASSPARGGNQPQHF.

Only a few counts were recorded for this clonotype. The CDR3: CASSSPEGGSYEQYF. In DNA, the CDR3 is TGTGCCAGCAGTTCCCCGGAGGGAGGGTCCTACGAGCAGTACTTC. The rearrangement uses TRBV6-5 and TRBJ2-7, with 7 bases identical to TRBD2. V lost 4 bases, J lost 1 base, and 7 bases stayed unmatched. Germline V gene sequence: CDR1 MNHEY, CDR2 SVGAGI. The CDR3 length is 15 residues.

This clonotype came up many times. CDR3 in amino acids: CASSHRTSGSLSDTQYF. The CDR3 DNA sequence: TGTGCCAGCAGCCATCGGACTAGCGGGAGTCTATCAGATACGCAGTATTTT. This chain connects TRBV9 to TRBJ2-3; 13 nucleotides align to TRBD2. The CDR3 loop spans 17 amino acids. Germline assignment: CDR1 SGDLS and CDR2 YYNGEE. V dropped 4 bases and J dropped 4; count of bases not matched to a gene: 9.

This clonotype was recorded many times. This sequence joins TRBV4-3 and TRBJ2-6, with D perhaps TRBD1 (5 bases). V was pared by 0 bases and J by 4 bases, with 19 bases between. Germline V lookup: CDR1 LGHNA, CDR2 YSLEER. CDR3 length: 19 residues. The CDR3 reads CASSQDSVTGFLGANVLTF. In DNA, the CDR3 is TGCGCCAGCAGCCAAGACTCGGTCACAGGTTTCTTGGGGGCCAACGTCCTGACTTTC.

This clonotype showed up many times. The chain uses TRBV20-1 and TRBJ2-1; TRBD2 matches at 7 bases. CDR1 and CDR2 from the germline V gene are DFQATT and SNEGSKA (reference sequence). The junction had 14 bases not matched to a gene; V was cut back by 0 bases and J by 9 bases. This CDR3 contains 16 residues. CDR3 residues: CSARDEVGGPFSEQFF. CDR3 DNA: TGCAGTGCTAGAGATGAGGTGGGAGGGCCGTTCAGTGAGCAGTTCTTC.

This clonotype was observed at least ten times. The genes are TRBV6-2 or TRBV6-3 and TRBJ2-6; D remains ambiguous. CDR3 length equals 16 residues. V was clipped by 7 bases and J by 0 bases, with 13 bases between them. Germline values: CDR1 MNHEY, CDR2 SVGEGT. Here the CDR3 DNA reads TGTGCCAGCACTCCCCACGGATCCTCTGGGGCCAACGTCCTGACTTTC. Encoded protein: CASTPHGSSGANVLTF.